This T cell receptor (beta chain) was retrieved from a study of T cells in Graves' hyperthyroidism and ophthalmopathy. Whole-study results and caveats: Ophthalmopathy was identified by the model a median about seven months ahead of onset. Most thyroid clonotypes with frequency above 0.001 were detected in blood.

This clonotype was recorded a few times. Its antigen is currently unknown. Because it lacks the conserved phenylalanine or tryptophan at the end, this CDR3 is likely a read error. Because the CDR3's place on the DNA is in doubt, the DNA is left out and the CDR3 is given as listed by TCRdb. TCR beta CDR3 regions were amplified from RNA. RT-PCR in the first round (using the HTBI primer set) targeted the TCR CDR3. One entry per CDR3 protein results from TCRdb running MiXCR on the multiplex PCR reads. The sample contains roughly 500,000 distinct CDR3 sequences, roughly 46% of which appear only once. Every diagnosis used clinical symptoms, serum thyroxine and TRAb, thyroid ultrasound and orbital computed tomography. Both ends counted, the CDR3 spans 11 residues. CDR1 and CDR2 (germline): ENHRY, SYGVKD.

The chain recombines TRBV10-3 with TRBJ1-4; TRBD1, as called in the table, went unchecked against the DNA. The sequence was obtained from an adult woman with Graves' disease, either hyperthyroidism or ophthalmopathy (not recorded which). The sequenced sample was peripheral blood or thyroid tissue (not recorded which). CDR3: CAISESNVQAY.